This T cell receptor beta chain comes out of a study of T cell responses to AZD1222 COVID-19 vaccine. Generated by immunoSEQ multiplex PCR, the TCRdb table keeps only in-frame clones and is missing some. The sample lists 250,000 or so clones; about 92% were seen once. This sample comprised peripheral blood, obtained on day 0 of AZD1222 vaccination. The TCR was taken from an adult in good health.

Here the CDR3 reads CASSQEVGGTEAFF. CDR3 bases: TGTGCCAGCAGCCAAGAAGTCGGGGGCACTGAAGCTTTCTTT. This chain uses TRBV3-1 (or the pseudogene TRBV3-2) with TRBJ1-1; maybe TRBD1 (5 bases). Germline V gene sequence: CDR1 LGHDT, CDR2 YNNKEL (reference sequence). The CDR3 sequence is 14 residues long. Trimming took 0 bases from V and 4 from J, leaving 9 bases between them.